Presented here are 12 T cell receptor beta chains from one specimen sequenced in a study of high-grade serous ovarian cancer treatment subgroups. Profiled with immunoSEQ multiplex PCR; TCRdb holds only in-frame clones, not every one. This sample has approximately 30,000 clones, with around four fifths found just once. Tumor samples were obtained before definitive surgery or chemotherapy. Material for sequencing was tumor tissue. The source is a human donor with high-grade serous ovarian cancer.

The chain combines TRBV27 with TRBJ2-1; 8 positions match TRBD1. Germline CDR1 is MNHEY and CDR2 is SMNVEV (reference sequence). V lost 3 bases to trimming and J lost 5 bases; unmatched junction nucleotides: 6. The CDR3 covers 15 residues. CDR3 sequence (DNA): TGTGCCAGCAGTTTCCTGGACAGGGATCACAATGAGCAGTTCTTC. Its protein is CASSFLDRDHNEQFF.

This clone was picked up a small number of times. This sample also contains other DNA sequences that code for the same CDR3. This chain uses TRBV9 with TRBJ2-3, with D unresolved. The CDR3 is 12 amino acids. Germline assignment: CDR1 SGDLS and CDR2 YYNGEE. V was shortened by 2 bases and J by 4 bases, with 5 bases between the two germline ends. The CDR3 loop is CASSVLADTQYF. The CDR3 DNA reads TGTGCCAGCAGCGTTCTCGCAGATACGCAGTATTTT.

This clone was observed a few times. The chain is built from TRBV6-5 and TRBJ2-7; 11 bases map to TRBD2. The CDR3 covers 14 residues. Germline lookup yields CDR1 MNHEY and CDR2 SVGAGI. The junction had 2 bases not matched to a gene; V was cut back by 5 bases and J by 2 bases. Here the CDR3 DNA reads TGTGCCAGCAGTCGACTAGCGGGAACCTACGAGCAGTACTTC. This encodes CASSRLAGTYEQYF.

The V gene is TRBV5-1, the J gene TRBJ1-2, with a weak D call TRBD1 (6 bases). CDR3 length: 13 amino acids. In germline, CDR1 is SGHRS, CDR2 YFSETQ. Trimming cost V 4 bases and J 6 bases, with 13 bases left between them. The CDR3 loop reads CASSPREGDGYTF. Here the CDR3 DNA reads TGCGCCAGCAGCCCCCGGGAGGGGGATGGCTACACCTTC.

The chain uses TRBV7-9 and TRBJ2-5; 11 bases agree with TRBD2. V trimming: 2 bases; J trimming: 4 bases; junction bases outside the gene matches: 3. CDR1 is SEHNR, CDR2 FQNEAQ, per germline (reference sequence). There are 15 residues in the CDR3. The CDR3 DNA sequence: TGTGCCAGCAGCTTACTAGCGGGAGGTCGAGAGACCCAGTACTTC. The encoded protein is CASSLLAGGRETQYF.

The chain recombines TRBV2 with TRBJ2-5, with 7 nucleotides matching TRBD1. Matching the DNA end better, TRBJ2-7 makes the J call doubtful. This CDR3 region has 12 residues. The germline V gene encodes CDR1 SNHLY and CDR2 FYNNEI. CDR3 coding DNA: TGTGCCAGCAGTTCACAGGGGAACGAGCAGTACTTC. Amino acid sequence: CASSSQGNEQYF.

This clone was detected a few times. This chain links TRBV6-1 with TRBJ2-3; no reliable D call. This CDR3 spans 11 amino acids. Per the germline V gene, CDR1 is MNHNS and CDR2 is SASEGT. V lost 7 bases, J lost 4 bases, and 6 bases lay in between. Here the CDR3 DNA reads TGTGCCAGCAATCGAGCAGATACGCAGTATTTT. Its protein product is CASNRADTQYF.

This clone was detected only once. CDR3 residues: CASSLDSGYNEQYF. In DNA, the CDR3 is TGCGCCAGCAGCTTGGATTCAGGGTACAACGAGCAGTACTTC. The genes are TRBV5-1 and TRBJ2-7; the D gene is possibly TRBD1 (5 bases). This CDR3 comprises 14 residues. Trimming took off 0 bases at V and 5 bases at J, with 12 bases between the two ends. Germline V CDR1 and CDR2: SGHRS, YFSETQ.

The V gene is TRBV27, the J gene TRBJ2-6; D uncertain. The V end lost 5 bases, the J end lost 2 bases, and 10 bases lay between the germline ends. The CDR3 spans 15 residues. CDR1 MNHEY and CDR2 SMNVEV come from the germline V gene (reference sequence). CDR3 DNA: TGTGCCAGCAGTCCTTGGACCGCTGGGGCCAACGTCCTGACTTTC. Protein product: CASSPWTAGANVLTF. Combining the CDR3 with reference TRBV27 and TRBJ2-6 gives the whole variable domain EAQVTQNPRYLITVTGKKLTVTCSQNMNHEYMSWYRQDPGLGLRQIYYSMNVEVTDKGDVPEGYKVSRKEKRNFPLILESPSPNQTSLYFCASSPWTAGANVLTFGAGSRLTVL.

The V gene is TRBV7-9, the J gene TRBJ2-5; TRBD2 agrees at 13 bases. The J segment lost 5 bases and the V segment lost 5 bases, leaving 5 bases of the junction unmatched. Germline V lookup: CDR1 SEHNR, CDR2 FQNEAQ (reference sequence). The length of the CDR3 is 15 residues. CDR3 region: CASSPQTSGRETQYF. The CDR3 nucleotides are TGTGCCAGCAGCCCGCAGACTAGCGGGAGGGAGACCCAGTACTTC. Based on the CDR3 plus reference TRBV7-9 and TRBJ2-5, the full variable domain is DTGVSQNPRHKITKRGQNVTFRCDPISEHNRLYWYRQTLGQGPEFLTYFQNEAQLEKSRLLSDRFSAERPKGSFSTLEIQRTEQGDSAMYLCASSPQTSGRETQYFGPGTRLLVL.

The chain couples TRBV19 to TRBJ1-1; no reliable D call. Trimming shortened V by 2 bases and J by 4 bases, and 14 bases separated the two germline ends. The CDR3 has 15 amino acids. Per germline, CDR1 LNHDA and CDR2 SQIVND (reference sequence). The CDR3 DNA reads TGTGCCAGTAGTATATCTCCTCTCGAAGGCACTGAAGCTTTCTTT. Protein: CASSISPLEGTEAFF.

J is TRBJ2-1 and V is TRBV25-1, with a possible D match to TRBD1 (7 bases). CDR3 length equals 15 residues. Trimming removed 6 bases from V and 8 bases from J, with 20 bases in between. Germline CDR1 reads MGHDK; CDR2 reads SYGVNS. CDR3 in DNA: TGTGCCAGCAGAAATCAGGAGGGGGCCCGGGATGAGCAGTTCTTC. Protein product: CASRNQEGARDEQFF.